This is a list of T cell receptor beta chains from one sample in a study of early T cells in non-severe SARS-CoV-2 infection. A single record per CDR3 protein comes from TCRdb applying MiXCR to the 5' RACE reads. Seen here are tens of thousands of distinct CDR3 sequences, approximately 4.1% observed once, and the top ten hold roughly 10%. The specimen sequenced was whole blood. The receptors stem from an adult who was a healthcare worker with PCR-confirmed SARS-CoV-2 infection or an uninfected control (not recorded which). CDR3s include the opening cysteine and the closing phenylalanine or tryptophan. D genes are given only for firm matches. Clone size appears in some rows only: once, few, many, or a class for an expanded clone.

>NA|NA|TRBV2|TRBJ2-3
TGTGCCAGCAGCAACTCCCATAGCACAGATACGCAGTATTTT
CASSNSHSTDTQYF
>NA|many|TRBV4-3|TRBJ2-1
TGCGCCAGCAGCCAAGCGGAGTCCTACAATGAGCAGTTCTTC
CASSQAESYNEQFF
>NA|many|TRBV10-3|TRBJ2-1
TGTGCCATCAGCCCCGGGTCTTCTCGGAGCAATGAGCAGTTCTTC
CAISPGSSRSNEQFF
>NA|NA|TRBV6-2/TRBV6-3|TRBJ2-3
TGTGCCAGCAGTTACCACGTCGGGAGCACAGATACGCAGTATTTT
CASSYHVGSTDTQYF
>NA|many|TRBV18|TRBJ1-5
TGTGCCAGCTCACTTGACCGCGGGACATATTCCCAGCATTTT
CASSLDRGTYSQHF
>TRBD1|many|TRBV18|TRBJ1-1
TGTGCCAGCTCAACGACAGGGGACACTGAAGCTTTCTTT
CASSTTGDTEAFF
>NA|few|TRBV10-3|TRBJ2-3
TGTGCCATCAGTGCCCGGGACGTAGATACGCAGTATTTT
CAISARDVDTQYF
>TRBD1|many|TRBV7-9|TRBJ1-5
TGTGCCAGCAGCTTAGGGAGGGACAGGGGTGGACAGCCCCAGCATTTT
CASSLGRDRGGQPQHF
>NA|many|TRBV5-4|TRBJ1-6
TGTGCCAGCAGCTTGGAGGTGAAGGGCTTTGGTTCACCCCTCCACTTT
CASSLEVKGFGSPLHF
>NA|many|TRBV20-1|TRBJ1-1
TGCAGTGCTAAAGGGGACCAAGGTGACACTGAAGCTTTCTTT
CSAKGDQGDTEAFF
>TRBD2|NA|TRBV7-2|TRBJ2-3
TGTGCCAGCAGCTTCAAGGCATCTAGCGGGGGTACCTTT
CASSFKASSGGTF
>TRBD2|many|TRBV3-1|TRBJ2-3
TGTGCCAGCAGCCAAACTAGCGGAACGAGGAATACGCAGTATTTT
CASSQTSGTRNTQYF
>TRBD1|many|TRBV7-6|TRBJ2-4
TGTGCCAGCAGCTTAGGGTCGACAGGGGATAAAAACATTCAGTACTTC
CASSLGSTGDKNIQYF
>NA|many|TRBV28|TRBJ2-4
TGTGCCAGCAGTTTATTTGGCAAAAACATTCAGTACTTC
CASSLFGKNIQYF
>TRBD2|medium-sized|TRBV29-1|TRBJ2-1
TGCAGCGTTCGGACTAGCGGGAGGGTTTCCTACAATGAGCAGTTCTTC
CSVRTSGRVSYNEQFF
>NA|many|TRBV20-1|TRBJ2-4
TGCAGTGCTAGAGAAGGTGGCCCTCAGTACTTC
CSAREGGPQYF
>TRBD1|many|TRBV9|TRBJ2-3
TGTGCCAGCAGCGCCCTAGGAGGGACAGGGGCTAGCACAGATACGCAGTATTTT
CASSALGGTGASTDTQYF
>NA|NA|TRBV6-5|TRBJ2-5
TGTGCCAGCAGTGGGGGCCAAGAGACCCAGTACTTC
CASSGGQETQYF
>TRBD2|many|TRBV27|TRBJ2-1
TGTGCCAGCAGCCCCAGCGGGGGAAATAGTAATGAGCAGTTCTTC
CASSPSGGNSNEQFF
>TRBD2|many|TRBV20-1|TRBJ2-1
TGCAGTGCTAGAGATCACTCCCGACTAGCGGGATCTTACAATGAGCAGTTCTTC
CSARDHSRLAGSYNEQFF
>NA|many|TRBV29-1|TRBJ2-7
TGCAGCGTTGCGGGAGTCCCCGGGACGCATCCCTACGAGCAGTACTTC
CSVAGVPGTHPYEQYF
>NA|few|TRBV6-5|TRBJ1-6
TGTGCCAGCAGAGATTCAGGGAATTCACCCCTCCATTTT
CASRDSGNSPLHF
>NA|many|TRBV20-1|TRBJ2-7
TGCAGTGCTAGAGATTTCTTAGCGGAGGTTTTATACGAGCAGTACTTC
CSARDFLAEVLYEQYF
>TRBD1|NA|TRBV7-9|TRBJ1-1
TGTGCCAGCAGCTTGATGGCAGGGGGGAACACTGAAGCTTTCTTT
CASSLMAGGNTEAFF
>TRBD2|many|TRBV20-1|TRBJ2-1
TGCAGTGCTAGGGGAGTGGCTAGCGGGTACAATGAGCAGTTCTTC
CSARGVASGYNEQFF
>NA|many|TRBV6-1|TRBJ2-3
TGTGCCAGCAGCGAAACCCTCGGTGGGACCACAGATACGCAGTATTTT
CASSETLGGTTDTQYF
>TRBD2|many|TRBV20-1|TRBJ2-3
TGCAGTGCTAGAGTCCTAGCGGGAGCTAGCACAGATACGCAGTATTTT
CSARVLAGASTDTQYF
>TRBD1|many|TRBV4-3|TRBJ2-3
TGCGCCAGCAGCCCGGGGGTTGGGACAGGGATAAATACGCAGTATTTT
CASSPGVGTGINTQYF
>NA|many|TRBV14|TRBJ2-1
TGTGCCAGCAGCCAGGGGAGGAGCTCCTACAATGAGCAGTTCTTC
CASSQGRSSYNEQFF
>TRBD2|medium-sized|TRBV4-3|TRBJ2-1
TGCGCCAGCAGCCAAGAAGCGGGCGGGAGGGTCTACAATGAGCAGTTCTTC
CASSQEAGGRVYNEQFF
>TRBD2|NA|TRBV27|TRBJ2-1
TGTGCCAGCACCGACCTGAAGACTAGCGGAGGGGGCAGTGAGCAGTTCTTC
CASTDLKTSGGGSEQFF
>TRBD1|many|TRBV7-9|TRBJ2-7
TGTGCCAGCACAGAGAGGGACAGGGTCTACGAGCAGTACTTC
CASTERDRVYEQYF
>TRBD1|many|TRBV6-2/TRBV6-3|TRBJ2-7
TGTGCCAGCAGTTACTCTGTACAGGGGTCGGCCGTCGGCCCCTACGAGCAGTACTTC
CASSYSVQGSAVGPYEQYF
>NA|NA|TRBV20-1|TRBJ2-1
TGCAGTGCTAGAGGTGCTGTGGGCCGGGACAATGAGCAGTTCTTC
CSARGAVGRDNEQFF
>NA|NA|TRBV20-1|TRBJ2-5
TGCAGTGCTAGAGAGGGGAGAGAGACCCAGTACTTC
CSAREGRETQYF
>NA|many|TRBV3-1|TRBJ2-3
TGTGCCAGCAGCTTCCGTGTGGATACGCAGTATTTT
CASSFRVDTQYF
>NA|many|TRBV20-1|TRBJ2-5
TGCAGTGCTAGTCCCGGGCAAAAAGAGACCCAGTACTTC
CSASPGQKETQYF
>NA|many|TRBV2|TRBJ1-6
TGTGCCAGCAACGGGGGAGCTAATTCACCCCTCCACTTT
CASNGGANSPLHF
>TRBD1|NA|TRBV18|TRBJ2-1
TGTGCCAGCTCTGAAGTTGGGACAGGGGGCTTTTACAATGAGCAGTTCTTC
CASSEVGTGGFYNEQFF
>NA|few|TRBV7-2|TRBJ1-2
TGTGCCAGCAGGCAACGAGAGGGCTACACCTTC
CASRQREGYTF
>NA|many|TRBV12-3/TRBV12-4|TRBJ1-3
TGTGCCAGCAGTGTCTCAGGGGCGTCCATATATTTT
CASSVSGASIYF
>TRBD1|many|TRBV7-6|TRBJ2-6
TGTGCCAGCAGCTTAGAGGTCCAGGGGGCGGCTGGGGCCAACGTCCTGACTTTC
CASSLEVQGAAGANVLTF